This TCR beta chain appears in the sequencing data of a study of blood T cells in healthy people across ages. V gave up 0 bases and J gave up 11 bases; unmatched junction bases: 10. CDR1 LGHDT and CDR2 YNNKEL come from the germline V gene (reference sequence). This CDR3 contains 15 residues. A J-beta primer mix and a sample-barcoded 5' primer were used in a second PCR of about 7 to 11 cycles. One entry per CDR3 protein, called by TCRdb with MiXCR from the 5' RACE reads. The sample has 800,000 to 950,000 distinct CDR3 sequences, roughly 29% seen once. These data were likewise used in another study, on T cells of mothers and their children.

The sequencing sample was made of blood. The rearrangement joins TRBV3-1 to TRBJ1-5; 7 nucleotides agree with TRBD1. The source is a woman in her thirties or forties in good health. In DNA, the CDR3 is TGTGCCAGCAGCCAAGATATGGGACCCAGGGGGGCCCAGCATTTT. It specifies CASSQDMGPRGAQHF.